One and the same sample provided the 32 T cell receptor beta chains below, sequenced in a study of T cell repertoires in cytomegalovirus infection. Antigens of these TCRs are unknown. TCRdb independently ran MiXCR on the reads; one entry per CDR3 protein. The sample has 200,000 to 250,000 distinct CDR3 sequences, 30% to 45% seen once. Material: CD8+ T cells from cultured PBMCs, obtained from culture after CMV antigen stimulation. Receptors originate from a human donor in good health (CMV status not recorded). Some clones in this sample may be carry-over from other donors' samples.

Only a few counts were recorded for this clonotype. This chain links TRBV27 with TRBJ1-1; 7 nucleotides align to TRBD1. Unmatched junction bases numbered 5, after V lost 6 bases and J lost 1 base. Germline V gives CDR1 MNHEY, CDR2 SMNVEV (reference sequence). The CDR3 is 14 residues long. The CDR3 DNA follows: TGTGCCAGCAGGACAGGGCTGGCGAACACTGAAGCTTTCTTT. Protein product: CASRTGLANTEAFF.

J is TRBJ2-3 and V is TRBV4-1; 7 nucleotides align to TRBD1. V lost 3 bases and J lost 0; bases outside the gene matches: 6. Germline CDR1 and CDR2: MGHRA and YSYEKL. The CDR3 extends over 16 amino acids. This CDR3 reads CASSHPRTGSTDTQYF. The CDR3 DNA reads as TGCGCCAGCAGCCATCCCCGGACAGGAAGCACAGATACGCAGTATTTT.

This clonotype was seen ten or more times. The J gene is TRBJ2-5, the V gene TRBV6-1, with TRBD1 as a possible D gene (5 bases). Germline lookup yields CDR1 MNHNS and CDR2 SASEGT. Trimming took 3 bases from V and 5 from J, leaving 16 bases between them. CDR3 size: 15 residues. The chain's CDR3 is CASSEGPQGPETQYF. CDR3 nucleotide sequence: TGTGCCAGCAGTGAGGGCCCCCAGGGCCCGGAGACCCAGTACTTC.

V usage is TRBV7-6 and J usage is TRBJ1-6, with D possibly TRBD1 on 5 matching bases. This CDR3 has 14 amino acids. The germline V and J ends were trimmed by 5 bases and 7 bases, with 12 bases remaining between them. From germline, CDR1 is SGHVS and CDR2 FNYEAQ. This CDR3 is CASSPPGGNSPLHF. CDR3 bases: TGTGCCAGCAGCCCCCCGGGGGGGAATTCACCCCTCCACTTT.

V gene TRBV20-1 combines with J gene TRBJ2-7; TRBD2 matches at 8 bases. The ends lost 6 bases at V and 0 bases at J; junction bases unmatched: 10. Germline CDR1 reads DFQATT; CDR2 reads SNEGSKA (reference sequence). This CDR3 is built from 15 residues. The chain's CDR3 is CSAIPTSGTSYEQYF. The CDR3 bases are TGCAGTGCGATCCCTACTAGCGGTACCTCCTACGAGCAGTACTTC.

The DNA for the CDR3 is TGTGCCAGCAGCTGGACAGGTTATAGCAATCAGCCCCAGCATTTT. This sequence encodes CASSWTGYSNQPQHF. This chain joins TRBV6-1 and TRBJ1-5; 7 bases agree with TRBD1. J gave up 0 bases and V 6 bases, and 5 bases lay outside the gene matches. This CDR3 contains 15 residues. Germline V gene lookup returns CDR1 MNHNS and CDR2 SASEGT.

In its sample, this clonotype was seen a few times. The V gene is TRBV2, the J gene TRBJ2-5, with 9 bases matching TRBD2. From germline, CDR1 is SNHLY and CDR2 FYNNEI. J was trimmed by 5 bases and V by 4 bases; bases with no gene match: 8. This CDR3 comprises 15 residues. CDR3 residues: CASSGGLAGRETQYF. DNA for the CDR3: TGTGCCAGCAGTGGGGGACTAGCAGGCCGGGAGACCCAGTACTTC.

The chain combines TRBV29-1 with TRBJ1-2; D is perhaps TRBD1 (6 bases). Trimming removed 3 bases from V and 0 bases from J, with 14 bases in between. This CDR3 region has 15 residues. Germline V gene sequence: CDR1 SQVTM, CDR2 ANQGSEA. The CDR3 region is CSVEGRQGTNYGYTF. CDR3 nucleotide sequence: TGCAGCGTTGAGGGTAGGCAGGGGACTAACTATGGCTACACCTTC.

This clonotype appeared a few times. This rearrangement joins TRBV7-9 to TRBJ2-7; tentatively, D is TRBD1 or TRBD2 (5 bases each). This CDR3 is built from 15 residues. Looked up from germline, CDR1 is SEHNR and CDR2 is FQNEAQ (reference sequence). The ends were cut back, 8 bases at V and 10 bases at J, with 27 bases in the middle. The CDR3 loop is CASAPSGTKYSAQYF. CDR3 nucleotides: TGTGCCAGCGCTCCTTCCGGGACCAAGTATTCCGCCCAGTACTTC.

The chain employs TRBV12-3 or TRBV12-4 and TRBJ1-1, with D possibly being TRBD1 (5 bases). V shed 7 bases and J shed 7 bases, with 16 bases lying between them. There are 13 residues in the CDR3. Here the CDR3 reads CASNNGRGLEAFF. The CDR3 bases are TGTGCCAGCAATAATGGGAGGGGACTTGAAGCTTTCTTT.

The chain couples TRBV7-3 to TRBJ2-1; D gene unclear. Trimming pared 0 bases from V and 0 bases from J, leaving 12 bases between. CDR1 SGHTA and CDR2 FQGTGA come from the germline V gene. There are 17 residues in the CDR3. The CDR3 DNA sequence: TGTGCCAGCAGCTTAACGCGCTCCTCGAGCTCCTACAATGAGCAGTTCTTC. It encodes CASSLTRSSSSYNEQFF. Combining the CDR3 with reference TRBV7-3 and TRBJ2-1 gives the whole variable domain GAGVSQTPSNKVTEKGKYVELRCDPISGHTALYWYRQSLGQGPEFLIYFQGTGAADDSGLPNDRFFAVRPEGSVSTLKIQRTERGDSAVYLCASSLTRSSSSYNEQFFGPGTRLTVL.

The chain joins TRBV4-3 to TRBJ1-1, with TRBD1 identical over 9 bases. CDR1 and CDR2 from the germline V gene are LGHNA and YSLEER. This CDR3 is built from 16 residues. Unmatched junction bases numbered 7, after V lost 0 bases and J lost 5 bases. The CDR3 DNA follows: TGCGCCAGCAGCCAAGAACCGGACAGGGGAGATACTGAAGCTTTCTTT. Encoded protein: CASSQEPDRGDTEAFF.

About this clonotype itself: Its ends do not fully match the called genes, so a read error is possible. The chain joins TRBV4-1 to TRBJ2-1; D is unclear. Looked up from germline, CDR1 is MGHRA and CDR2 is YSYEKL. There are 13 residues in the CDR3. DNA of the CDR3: TGCGCCAGCAGACAAGATTCCGGCAATGAGCAGTTCTTC. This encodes CASRQDSGNEQFF.

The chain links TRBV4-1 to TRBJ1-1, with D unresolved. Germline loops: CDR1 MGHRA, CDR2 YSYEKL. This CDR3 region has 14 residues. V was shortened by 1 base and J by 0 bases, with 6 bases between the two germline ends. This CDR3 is CASSQVTMNTEAFF. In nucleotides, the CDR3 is TGCGCCAGCAGCCAAGTCACGATGAACACTGAAGCTTTCTTT.

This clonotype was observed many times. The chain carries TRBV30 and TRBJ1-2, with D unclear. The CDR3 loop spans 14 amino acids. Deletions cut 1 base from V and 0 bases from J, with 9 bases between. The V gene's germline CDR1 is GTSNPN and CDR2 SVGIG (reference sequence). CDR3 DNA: TGTGCCTGGAGTGGACCTTCAGCTAACTATGGCTACACCTTC. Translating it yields CAWSGPSANYGYTF.

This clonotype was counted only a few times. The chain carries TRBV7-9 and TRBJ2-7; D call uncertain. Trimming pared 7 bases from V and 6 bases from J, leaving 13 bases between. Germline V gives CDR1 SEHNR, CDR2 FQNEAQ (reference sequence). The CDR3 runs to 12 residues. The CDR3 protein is CASTSDLSEQYF. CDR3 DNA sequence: TGTGCCAGCACCTCTGACCTCTCCGAGCAGTACTTC.

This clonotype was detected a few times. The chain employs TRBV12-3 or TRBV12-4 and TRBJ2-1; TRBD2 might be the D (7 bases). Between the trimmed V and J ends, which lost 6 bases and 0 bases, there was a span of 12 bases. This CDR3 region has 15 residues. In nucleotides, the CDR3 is TGTGCCAGCAGGGAGGGGGGGGTCTCCTACAATGAGCAGTTCTTC. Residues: CASREGGVSYNEQFF.

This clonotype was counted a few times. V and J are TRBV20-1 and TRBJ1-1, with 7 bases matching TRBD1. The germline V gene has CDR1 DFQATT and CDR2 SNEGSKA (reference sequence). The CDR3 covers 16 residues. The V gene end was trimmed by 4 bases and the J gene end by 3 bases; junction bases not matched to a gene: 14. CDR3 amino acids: CSATPLVTDRDTEAFF. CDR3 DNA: TGCAGTGCTACCCCCCTGGTCACAGACAGGGACACTGAAGCTTTCTTT.

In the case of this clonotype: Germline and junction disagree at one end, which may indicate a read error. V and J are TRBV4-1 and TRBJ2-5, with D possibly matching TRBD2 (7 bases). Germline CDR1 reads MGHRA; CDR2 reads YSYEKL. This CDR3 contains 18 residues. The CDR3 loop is CASSQDGEGGGHQETQYF. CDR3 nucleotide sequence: TGTGCCAGCAGCCAAGACGGGGAAGGCGGGGGCCATCAAGAGACCCAGTACTTC.

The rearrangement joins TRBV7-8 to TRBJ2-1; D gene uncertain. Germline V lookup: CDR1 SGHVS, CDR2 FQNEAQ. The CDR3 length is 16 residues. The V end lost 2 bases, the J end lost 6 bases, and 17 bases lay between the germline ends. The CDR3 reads CASSLLSTAGPNEQFF. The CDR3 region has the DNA TGTGCCAGCAGCTTACTGTCTACCGCAGGTCCCAATGAGCAGTTCTTC.

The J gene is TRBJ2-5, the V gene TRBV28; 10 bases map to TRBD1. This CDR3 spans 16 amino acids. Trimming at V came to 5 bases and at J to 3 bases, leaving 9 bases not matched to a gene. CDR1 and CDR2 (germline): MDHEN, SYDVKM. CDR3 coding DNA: TGTGCCAGCAGTCCTCCGGGACAGGGGCTTAAAGAGACCCAGTACTTC. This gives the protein CASSPPGQGLKETQYF.

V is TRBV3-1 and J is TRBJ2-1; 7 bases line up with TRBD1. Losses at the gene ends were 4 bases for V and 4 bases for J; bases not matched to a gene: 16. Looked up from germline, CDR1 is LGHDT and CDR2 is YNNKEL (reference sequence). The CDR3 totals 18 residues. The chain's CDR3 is CASSPDPFHRGPYNEQFF. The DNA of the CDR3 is TGTGCCAGCAGCCCAGACCCCTTTCACAGGGGACCGTACAATGAGCAGTTCTTC.

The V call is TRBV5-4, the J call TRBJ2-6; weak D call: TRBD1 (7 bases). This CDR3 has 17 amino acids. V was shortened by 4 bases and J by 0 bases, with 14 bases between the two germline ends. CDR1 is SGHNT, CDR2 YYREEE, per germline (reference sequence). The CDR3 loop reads CASSPAGQSSGANVLTF. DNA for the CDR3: TGTGCCAGCAGCCCGGCGGGACAGAGCTCTGGGGCCAACGTCCTGACTTTC.

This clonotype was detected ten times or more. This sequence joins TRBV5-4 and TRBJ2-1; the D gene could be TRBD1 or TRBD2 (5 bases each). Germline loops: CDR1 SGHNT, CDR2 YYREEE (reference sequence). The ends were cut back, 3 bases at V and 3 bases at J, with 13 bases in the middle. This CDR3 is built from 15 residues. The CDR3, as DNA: TGTGCCAGCAGCTCGGACTGGGACCTCTACAATGAGCAGTTCTTC. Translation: CASSSDWDLYNEQFF.

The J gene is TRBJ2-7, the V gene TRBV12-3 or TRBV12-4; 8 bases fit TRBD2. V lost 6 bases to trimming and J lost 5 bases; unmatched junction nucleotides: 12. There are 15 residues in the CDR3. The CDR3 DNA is TGTGCCAGCAGCCGCCCCGGAGCGGGGGCCCACGAGCAGTACTTC. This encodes CASSRPGAGAHEQYF.

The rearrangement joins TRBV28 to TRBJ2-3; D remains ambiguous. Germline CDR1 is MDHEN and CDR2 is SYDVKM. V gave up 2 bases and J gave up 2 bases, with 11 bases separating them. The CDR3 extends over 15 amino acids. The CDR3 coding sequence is TGTGCCAGCAGTTTAGGGGATTCTGACACAGATACGCAGTATTTT. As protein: CASSLGDSDTDTQYF. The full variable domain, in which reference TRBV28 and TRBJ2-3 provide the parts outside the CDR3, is DVKVTQSSRYLVKRTGEKVFLECVQDMDHENMFWYRQDPGLGLRLIYFSYDVKMKEKGDIPEGYSVSREKKERFSLILESASTNQTSMYLCASSLGDSDTDTQYFGPGTRLTVL.

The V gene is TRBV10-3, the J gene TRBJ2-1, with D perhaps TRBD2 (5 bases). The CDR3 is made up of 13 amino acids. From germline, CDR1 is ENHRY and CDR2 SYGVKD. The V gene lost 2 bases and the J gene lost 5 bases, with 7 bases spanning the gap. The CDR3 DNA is TGTGCCATCAGTGAGGACTACGACAATGAGCAGTTCTTC. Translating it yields CAISEDYDNEQFF.

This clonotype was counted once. CDR3 bases: TGTGCCTGGAGTGTACTCACTGGAAGGTGGAATGAGCAGTTCTTC. This translates into CAWSVLTGRWNEQFF. The V call is TRBV30, the J call TRBJ2-1; D not certain. The V gene's germline CDR1 is GTSNPN and CDR2 SVGIG (reference sequence). CDR3 length: 15 residues. Trimming took off 0 bases at V and 7 bases at J, with 16 bases between the two ends.

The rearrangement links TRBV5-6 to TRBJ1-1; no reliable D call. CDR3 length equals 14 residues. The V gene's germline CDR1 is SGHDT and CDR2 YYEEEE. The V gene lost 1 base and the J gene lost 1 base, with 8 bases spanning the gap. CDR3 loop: CASSLPYRNTEAFF. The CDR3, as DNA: TGTGCCAGCAGCTTGCCCTACCGGAACACTGAAGCTTTCTTT.

DNA for the CDR3: TGTGCCAGCAGTGTACAGGGGGCATCTAATGAAAAACTGTTTTTT. Its translation is CASSVQGASNEKLFF. The rearrangement links TRBV6-2 or TRBV6-3 to TRBJ1-4, with 9 bases that match TRBD1. With V trimmed by 5 bases and J by 3 bases, 4 bases remained unmatched. The CDR3 contains 15 residues. CDR1 and CDR2 (germline): MNHEY, SVGEGT.

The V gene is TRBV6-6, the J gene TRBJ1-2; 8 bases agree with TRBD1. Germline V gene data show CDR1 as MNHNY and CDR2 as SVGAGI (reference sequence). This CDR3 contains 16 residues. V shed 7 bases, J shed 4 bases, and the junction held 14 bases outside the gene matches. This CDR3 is CASNKGQGKRFYGYTF. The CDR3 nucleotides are TGTGCCAGCAATAAAGGACAGGGCAAGAGATTCTATGGCTACACCTTC.

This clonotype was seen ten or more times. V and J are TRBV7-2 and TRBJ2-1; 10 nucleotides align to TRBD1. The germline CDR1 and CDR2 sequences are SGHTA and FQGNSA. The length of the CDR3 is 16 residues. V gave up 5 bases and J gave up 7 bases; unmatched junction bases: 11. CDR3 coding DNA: TGTGCCAGCAGCACATCCGGGACAGGGGTATCAAATGAGCAGTTCTTC. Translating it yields CASSTSGTGVSNEQFF.